The present T cell receptor beta chain was sequenced within a study of beta chain features in type 1 diabetes (dated by TCRdb to 2017 to 2018). Notes on the research overall: Mean age, gender distribution, total cell number and subset yield were not different between patients and healthy donors. A total of around 110,000,000 sorted cells were examined across all samples, and RNA yield correlated strongly with the number of cells per subset. The study compared TCRB repertoires of sorted circulating CD4+ T cell subsets between recently diagnosed type 1 diabetes patients and matched healthy donors. Regulatory and stem cell-like memory subsets were isolated from only 8 patients and about eight healthy donors, whereas naive and central memory subsets came from all 28 donors.

The paper's findings and limits, for the study overall: Sequencing cDNA rather than genomic DNA could over-represent highly expressing activated cells, although activation and CD3 levels did not differ between groups. Only small numbers of individuals were included in the HLA sub-analyses, which left unresolved whether HLA type had any influence on TCRB rearrangement. Fewer insertions and more nucleotide deletions at VDJ recombination sites were observed in patients with type 1 diabetes, implying thymic rearrangement abnormalities. PCR might favor shorter templates, but patient and control samples were amplified and corrected together, so any skew would affect both groups equally. Naive, central memory and regulatory TCRB repertoires appeared to be more alike among patients than among healthy donors. A moderate but significant shortening of TCRB CDR3 length was observed in type 1 diabetes patients in all four CD4+ subsets.

The entire isolated RNA was reverse transcribed using the High Capacity cDNA Reverse Transcription Kit, and thus expressed TCRB transcripts were sequenced. Naive, central memory and regulatory T cell samples underwent deep immunoSEQ sequencing, averaging around 3.7 million total reads per sample. Sorted cells were lysed in RLT buffer, and RNA was extracted using DNase-treated RNeasy Micro or Mini kits according to cell number. To prevent cross-contamination, every cell subset was processed on its own, while patient and healthy donor samples were processed together. TCRB sequences were amplified from cDNA with the immunoSEQ multiplex PCR, producing 87-bp fragments spanning the CDR3 region. Sequencing of the amplicons was performed on the Illumina HiSeq platform. Per the original workflow: Synthetic template baselines were used to correct PCR bias computationally, reads within Hamming distance 2 were collapsed, and singletons that could not be merged were discarded. By aligning reads against IMGT, V, D and J genes, CDR3 length, and insertions or deletions at six rearrangement sites were assigned. Within each subset, clonotype counts were normalized to the number of sorted cells before true diversity and Gini coefficients were calculated with the tcR R package. The overlap coefficient, calculated on TCRB nucleotide sequences, was used to measure repertoire sharing. TCRdb took this table from immuneACCESS and kept in-frame rearrangements with V and J called. Such tables lack part of the clones; where checked against another copy, unresolved V genes explain under half of the gap, and the rest is unexplained. D and trimming come from the DNA, and the V and J calls and clone size come from that table. This sample comprises 400,000 or so clones, over 8.5% of them detected only once. The ten largest clones add up to about 0.6% of the sample.

Inclusive of the bounding cysteine and phenylalanine, the CDR3 is 17 residues long. Only the CDR3 part of the read is kept: 51 bases, read in frame from the first base. V loses 0 bases, J loses 1 base, and the germline ends lie 14 bases apart. The germline V gene sets CDR1 to SGHTA and CDR2 to FQGTGA. Each donor gave one peripheral blood draw, averaging roughly 0.11 L, which was collected into heparinised tubes. Using a panel that included CD45RO, CCR7, CD25, CD127, CD95 and CD27, naive, central memory, regulatory and stem cell-like memory CD4+ T cells were sorted on a BD FACSAria II. All sorted populations exceeded 95% purity. Right away, PBMCs were isolated by Lymphoprep density gradient centrifugation and were stained directly, with no culture step. So that batch effects would be minimized, each experiment stained and sorted samples in pairs, pairing one healthy donor with one patient. This clone appeared many times. Its antigen has not been determined. Per-base quality was not reported, and no clone a single base away is much larger than it.

The clonotype originates from a man aged 30-40 years with type 1 diabetes. The rearranged segments are TRBV7-3 and TRBJ2-3, with TRBD2 tentatively as D gene (5 bases match). Sample: central memory CD4+ T cells from blood. The encoded CDR3 is CASSLTASGSGTDTQYF. Read as DNA, the sequence is TGTGCCAGCAGCTTAACGGCCAGCGGTAGTGGCACAGATACGCAGTATTTT.